The next 13 T cell receptor beta chains were all read from a single sample in a study of siplizumab effects on memory and regulatory T cells. TCRdb's copy holds only in-frame clones and misses some; the assay was immunoSEQ multiplex PCR. This sample has approximately 120,000 clones; around 90% occur once, and the top ten carry about 0.78%. The material sequenced was Tregs sorted from blood. These receptors originate from a human donor in good health.

The V call is TRBV5-1, the J call TRBJ1-1, with 7 bases identical to TRBD1. This CDR3 comprises 15 residues. V shed 4 bases and J 2 bases; nucleotides not matched to a gene: 8. Looked up from germline, CDR1 is SGHRS and CDR2 is YFSETQ. The CDR3 reads CASSAKTGINTEAFF. CDR3 nucleotide sequence: TGCGCCAGCAGCGCGAAGACAGGGATCAACACTGAAGCTTTCTTT.

This clone was detected only a few times. This chain uses TRBV6-5 with TRBJ1-1; D is unclear. V lost 2 bases, J lost 1 base, and 5 bases lay in between. The CDR3 has 13 residues. CDR1 and CDR2 from the germline V gene are MNHEY and SVGAGI. The CDR3, as DNA: TGTGCCAGCAGTTACACGTGGAACACTGAAGCTTTCTTT. As protein: CASSYTWNTEAFF.

Worth noting for this clone: Other DNA sequences of this sample code for an identical CDR3. This chain connects TRBV6-5 to TRBJ2-7; D not resolved. Trimming removed 7 bases from V and 4 bases from J, with 8 bases in between. The germline V gene encodes CDR1 MNHEY and CDR2 SVGAGI. CDR3 length: 11 residues. CDR3 protein: CASTRGYEQYF. For the CDR3, the DNA is TGTGCCAGCACGAGAGGTTACGAGCAGTACTTC.

This clone has only one observation. The rearrangement links TRBV9 to TRBJ2-1; 7 bases are a match to TRBD2. V dropped 0 bases and J dropped 2; count of bases not matched to a gene: 2. The germline V gene encodes CDR1 SGDLS and CDR2 YYNGEE. The CDR3 length is 15 residues. This CDR3 reads CASSVGTRAYNEQFF. Written as DNA, the CDR3 is TGTGCCAGCAGCGTAGGGACTAGGGCCTACAATGAGCAGTTCTTC.

This chain uses TRBV6-5 with TRBJ1-3, with D perhaps matching TRBD1 (5 bases). The V gene lost 0 bases and the J gene lost 9 bases, with 9 bases spanning the gap. The germline V gene encodes CDR1 MNHEY and CDR2 SVGAGI. The CDR3 is 13 residues long. The DNA for the CDR3 is TGTGCCAGCAGTTACTCGAGGGGAGGCACCATATATTTT. This sequence encodes CASSYSRGGTIYF.

The J gene is TRBJ2-3, the V gene TRBV5-1; 8 positions agree with TRBD1. J lost 3 bases, V lost 2 bases, and 14 bases had no gene match. Germline-derived CDR1 and CDR2 are SGHRS and YFSETQ. The CDR3 runs 18 residues. The CDR3 nucleotides read TGCGCCAGCAGCTTAGGGACAGGCGGTGGAGGGGGAACAGATACGCAGTATTTT. This gives the protein CASSLGTGGGGGTDTQYF.

This clone has a handful of counts. V gene TRBV2 combines with J gene TRBJ1-6; D is possibly TRBD1 (5 bases). Germline assignment: CDR1 SNHLY and CDR2 FYNNEI. Trimming left V 4 bases short and J 10 bases short, with 11 bases between. The CDR3 sequence is 13 residues long. CDR3 DNA sequence: TGTGCCAGCAGTGGACAGTTGGGGTCACCCCTCCACTTT. Its translation is CASSGQLGSPLHF.

The chain combines TRBV19 with TRBJ1-1; a weak D match, TRBD1 (5 bases). CDR1 is LNHDA and CDR2 is SQIVND in the germline V gene (reference sequence). V lost 2 bases, J lost 4 bases, and 11 bases lay in between. The CDR3 spans 14 residues. The CDR3 here is CASSIRGFSTEAFF. CDR3 coding DNA: TGTGCCAGTAGTATAAGGGGTTTTAGCACTGAAGCTTTCTTT.

The chain joins TRBV2 to TRBJ2-2; 7 nucleotides match TRBD1. The J segment lost 1 base and the V segment lost 6 bases, leaving 5 bases of the junction unmatched. This CDR3 has 15 amino acids. Germline values: CDR1 SNHLY, CDR2 FYNNEI. The CDR3 spells CASRAGTVNTGELFF. For the CDR3, the DNA is TGTGCCAGCAGGGCCGGGACAGTGAACACCGGGGAGCTGTTTTTT.

The V gene is TRBV7-2, the J gene TRBJ2-3; D perhaps matches TRBD2 (5 bases). This CDR3 is built from 14 residues. Germline lookup yields CDR1 SGHTA and CDR2 FQGNSA. The V end lost 5 bases, the J end lost 2 bases, and 11 bases lay between the germline ends. Here the CDR3 DNA reads TGTGCCAGCAGCAAGACTATACTCACAGATACGCAGTATTTT. Translation: CASSKTILTDTQYF. The full variable domain, rest sourced from reference TRBV7-2 and TRBJ2-3, is GAGVSQSPSNKVTEKGKDVELRCDPISGHTALYWYRQSLGQGLEFLIYFQGNSAPDKSGLPSDRFSAERTGGSVSTLTIQRTQQEDSAVYLCASSKTILTDTQYFGPGTRLTVL.

The chain employs TRBV14 and TRBJ2-5; 7 bases line up with TRBD1. J was trimmed by 8 bases and V by 1 base; bases with no gene match: 4. CDR3 size: 13 residues. From germline, CDR1 is SGHDN and CDR2 FVKESK. This CDR3 reads CASSQVRTGTQYF. CDR3 nucleotides: TGTGCCAGCAGCCAAGTGAGGACAGGAACCCAGTACTTC.

The chain uses TRBV5-5 and TRBJ2-5, with D tentatively TRBD1 (5 bases). Germline V lookup: CDR1 SGHKS, CDR2 YYEKEE (reference sequence). Trimming left V 3 bases short and J 6 bases short, with 12 bases between. This CDR3 contains 13 residues. CDR3 sequence (DNA): TGTGCCAGCAGCTGGACAATTGTGAAGACCCAGTACTTC. It is translated as CASSWTIVKTQYF.

This chain uses TRBV5-1 with TRBJ1-6; TRBD1 matches at 9 bases. V shed 0 bases, J shed 7 bases, and the junction held 8 bases outside the gene matches. CDR3 size: 17 residues. Per germline, CDR1 SGHRS and CDR2 YFSETQ. In DNA, the CDR3 is TGCGCCAGCAGCTTGGCTAACAGGGGGCAAGGGAATTCACCCCTCCACTTT. It is translated as CASSLANRGQGNSPLHF.